These T cell receptor beta chains were read from a single sample in a study of preoperative IRX-2 immunotherapy in early breast cancer. The protocol was immunoSEQ multiplex PCR, while the TCRdb copy is restricted to in-frame clones and leaves out a portion. The data show roughly 62,000 clones, approximately 94% seen once. Sampling was done from a patient treated with IRX-2 immunotherapy. The receptor source for this set is a human donor with breast cancer. Each CDR3 is given with its conserved first and last residue. Fields, in order: V gene, clone size, J gene, D gene, CDR3 DNA, CDR3 protein. A D gene is named only where the DNA matches it firmly. Size tells how often a clone was seen (once, few, many) or the class of an expanded clone, and some rows leave it out.

TRBV7-2,.,TRBJ1-5,TRBD1,TGTGCCAGCAGCCCCTCGACAGGGCCAAATTCGCCAACCGGGCAGCCCCAGCATTTT,CASSPSTGPNSPTGQPQHF
TRBV5-1,.,TRBJ2-5,TRBD2,TGCGCCAGCAGCCCTCGCGGGGGGGAAGAGACCCAGTACTTC,CASSPRGGEETQYF
TRBV7-2,.,TRBJ2-3,.,TGTGCCAGCAGCTCGACAGGAGATACGCAGTATTTT,CASSSTGDTQYF
TRBV19,.,TRBJ1-2,.,TGTGCCAGTAGTATAGATCGTTACGGATCGAACTATGGCTACACCTTC,CASSIDRYGSNYGYTF
TRBV27,.,TRBJ1-4,TRBD1,TGTGCCAGCAGTTTTGCAGGGGGTAATGAAAAACTGTTTTTT,CASSFAGGNEKLFF
TRBV5-4,.,TRBJ2-5,.,TGTGCCATAAAACGGCAGGGTGGGGAGACCCAGTACTTC,CAIKRQGGETQYF
TRBV10-3,once,TRBJ1-5,TRBD1,TGTGCCATCAGTGGACAGGGGGAAGGTCAGCCCCAGCATTTT,CAISGQGEGQPQHF
TRBV25-1,.,TRBJ2-5,.,TGTGCCAGCAGTGAAGAAACCCGGGGGACTCGAGGGGAGACCCAGTACTTC,CASSEETRGTRGETQYF
TRBV6-5,.,TRBJ1-2,.,TGTGCCAGCAGTTACTCGCGGGGGCAGAACTATGGCTACACCTTC,CASSYSRGQNYGYTF
TRBV27,once,TRBJ2-3,.,TGTGCCAGCAGTTTCCAGGGCACAGATACGCAGTATTTT,CASSFQGTDTQYF
TRBV15,.,TRBJ2-7,.,TGTGCCACCAGCAGAGATCTAGGGTACGAGCAGTACTTC,CATSRDLGYEQYF
TRBV6-1,.,TRBJ1-2,.,TGTGCCAGCAGTGAAGCGCTCTCCCAATTTAGCTATGGCTACACCTTC,CASSEALSQFSYGYTF
TRBV9,.,TRBJ2-3,TRBD2,TGTGCCAGCAGCGGGGGACTAGCGGGAGCGGCAGATACGCAGTATTTT,CASSGGLAGAADTQYF
TRBV2,.,TRBJ2-2,.,TGTGCCTGCCAAAGCGGCAGGACCCCCGGGGAGCTGTTTTTT,CACQSGRTPGELFF
TRBV2,.,TRBJ2-3,.,TGTGCCAGCAGTACACTCCAAGGGCCCAGGGAGCCAGATACGCAGTATTTT,CASSTLQGPREPDTQYF
TRBV6-6,.,TRBJ1-6,TRBD1,TGTGCCAGCAGTTACCGGGGACAGTGGGGGGGTTCACCCCTCCACTTT,CASSYRGQWGGSPLHF
TRBV5-6,once,TRBJ2-7,.,TGTGCCAGCAGCTCGGGACCTAACTCCTACGAGCAGTACTTC,CASSSGPNSYEQYF
TRBV7-2,.,TRBJ2-5,.,TGTGCCAGCAGCTTTTCTAGCGTCCAAGAGACCCAGTACTTC,CASSFSSVQETQYF
TRBV4-3,.,TRBJ2-1,TRBD1,TGCGCCAGCAGCCGACTCCCGGGACAGGGGGACCATGAGCAGTTCTTC,CASSRLPGQGDHEQFF
TRBV27,once,TRBJ2-7,.,TGTGCCAGCAGTTTACTAGAGAACCTAGGAGGGAACGAGCAGTACTTC,CASSLLENLGGNEQYF
TRBV13,.,TRBJ2-3,.,TGTGCCAGCAGCTCTACAGGGGGGGGCGATACGCAGTATTTT,CASSSTGGGDTQYF
TRBV5-1,.,TRBJ1-1,TRBD1,TGCGCCAGCAGCCCGAGGACAGGGAGGAACACTGAAGCTTTCTTT,CASSPRTGRNTEAFF
TRBV15,.,TRBJ2-7,.,TGTGCCACCAGCAGAGATGAACAGGGAAGAGTTCACGAGCAGTACTTC,CATSRDEQGRVHEQYF
TRBV5-1,.,TRBJ2-5,TRBD2,TGCGCCAGCAGCTTGATACTAGCGGGGGGGGAGACCCAGTACTTC,CASSLILAGGETQYF
TRBV19,.,TRBJ2-1,.,TGTGCCAGTAGTATACTAGCCGTAGGGTGGAATGAGCAGTTCTTC,CASSILAVGWNEQFF
TRBV11-2,once,TRBJ1-1,.,TGTGCCAGCAGCTTAGAAGGCAAGACAAACACTGAAGCTTTCTTT,CASSLEGKTNTEAFF
TRBV7-3,once,TRBJ1-6,.,TGTGCCAGCAGCGACGGAAGAGGGGCCGATTCACCCCTCCACTTT,CASSDGRGADSPLHF
TRBV5-8,.,TRBJ1-2,.,TGTGCCAGCAGCTTGGGTCCGACGGGGAACACCTTC,CASSLGPTGNTF
TRBV5-6,.,TRBJ2-3,.,TGTGCCAGCAGCTTGATCGGGACCACAGATACGCAGTATTTT,CASSLIGTTDTQYF
TRBV2,.,TRBJ2-2,TRBD2,TGTGCCAGCAGTGACATCCCCAGCGGGGGGACGAACACCGGGGAGCTGTTTTTT,CASSDIPSGGTNTGELFF
TRBV7-2,.,TRBJ1-5,.,TGTGCCAGCAGCTTTATGGCAGGGGCCCTCAATCAGCCCCAGCATTTT,CASSFMAGALNQPQHF
TRBV7-9,.,TRBJ1-2,.,TGTGCCAGCAGCTTAGTAGGGGGGGGCTACACCTTC,CASSLVGGGYTF
TRBV5-6,.,TRBJ1-2,.,TGTGCCAGCAGTCTCGGCGGGGCAACCTATGGCTACACCTTC,CASSLGGATYGYTF
TRBV5-1,.,TRBJ2-1,.,TGCGCCAGCAGCGCCATTAGAAATGAGCAGTTCTTC,CASSAIRNEQFF
TRBV10-3,.,TRBJ2-7,TRBD2,TGTGCCATCAGGGGTCTTAGCGGGGGAGTTTCCGAGCAGTACTTC,CAIRGLSGGVSEQYF
TRBV6-6,.,TRBJ1-2,TRBD1,TGTGCCAGCAGTTTACAGGGGGCCTATGGCTACACCTTC,CASSLQGAYGYTF
TRBV7-8,.,TRBJ2-3,TRBD2,TGTGCCAGCAGCTTTAGCGGGGGACTCACAGATACGCAGTATTTT,CASSFSGGLTDTQYF
TRBV5-4,.,TRBJ2-1,.,TGTGCCAGCAGATTCCCGGGGAGCTCCTACAATGAGCAGTTCTTC,CASRFPGSSYNEQFF
TRBV19,.,TRBJ2-1,TRBD2,TGTGCCAGTAGCACCTTAACGGGAGGTTACAATGAGCAGTTCTTC,CASSTLTGGYNEQFF
TRBV27,.,TRBJ1-2,.,TGTGCCAGCAGTTCGAGAGGACGGAATAACTATGGCTACACCTTC,CASSSRGRNNYGYTF
TRBV27,.,TRBJ2-1,TRBD2,TGTGCCAGCAGCGCCGGACTAGTTTGGGAGCAGTTCTTC,CASSAGLVWEQFF
TRBV30,once,TRBJ1-3,.,TGTGCCTGGAGTGTTAATCGGCAGCTGAGCTCTGGAAACACCATATATTTT,CAWSVNRQLSSGNTIYF
TRBV28,.,TRBJ2-6,.,TGTGCCAGCAGTTTATCTTCCTCTGGGGCCAACGTCCTGACTTTC,CASSLSSSGANVLTF
TRBV28,.,TRBJ2-7,.,TGTGCCAGCAGTTCGCGACAGGTTCTCTCCTACGAGCAGTACTTC,CASSSRQVLSYEQYF
TRBV19,.,TRBJ1-4,TRBD1,TGTGCCAGCACTACAGGGGGCGGAGATGAAAAACTGTTTTTT,CASTTGGGDEKLFF
TRBV4-1,.,TRBJ1-2,.,TGCGCCAGCAGCCACGCCCCCGATGGGGGCTACACCTTC,CASSHAPDGGYTF
TRBV14,.,TRBJ2-6,.,TGTGCCAGCAGCCAGCCGGGTGTCTCTGGGGCCAACGTCCTGACTTTC,CASSQPGVSGANVLTF
TRBV7-9,.,TRBJ1-2,TRBD1,TGTGCCAGCAGCCAATCCGGACTAGACAGGGCCTATGGCTACACCTTC,CASSQSGLDRAYGYTF
TRBV7-2,.,TRBJ2-7,.,TGTGCCAGCAGCTTATATCGGGACGGAGCCTACGAGCAGTACTTC,CASSLYRDGAYEQYF
TRBV7-9,.,TRBJ2-1,TRBD2,TGTGCCAGCAGCACAAGGACTAGCGGGTCTAAATACAATGAGCAGTTCTTC,CASSTRTSGSKYNEQFF
TRBV19,.,TRBJ2-5,TRBD2,TGTGCCAGTAGTATCATAGCGGGAGGCGAGACCCAGTACTTC,CASSIIAGGETQYF